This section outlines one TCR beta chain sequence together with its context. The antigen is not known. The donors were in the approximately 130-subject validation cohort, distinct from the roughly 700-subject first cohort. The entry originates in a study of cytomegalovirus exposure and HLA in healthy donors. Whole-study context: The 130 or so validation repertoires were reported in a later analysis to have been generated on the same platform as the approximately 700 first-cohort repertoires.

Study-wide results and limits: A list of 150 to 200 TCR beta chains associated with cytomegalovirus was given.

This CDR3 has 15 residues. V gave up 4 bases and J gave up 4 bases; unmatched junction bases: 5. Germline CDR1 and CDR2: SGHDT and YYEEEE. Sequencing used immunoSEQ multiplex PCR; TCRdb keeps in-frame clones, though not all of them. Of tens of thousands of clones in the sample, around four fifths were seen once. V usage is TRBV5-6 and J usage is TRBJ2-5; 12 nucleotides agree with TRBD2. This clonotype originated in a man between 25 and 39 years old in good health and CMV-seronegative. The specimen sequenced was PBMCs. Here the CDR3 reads CASSHRLAGAETQYF. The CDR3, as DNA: TGTGCCAGCAGCCACAGACTAGCGGGGGCAGAGACCCAGTACTTC.